Following are 18 T cell receptor beta chains from one sample sequenced in a study of T-cell memory formation after mild COVID-19. TCRdb itself ran the 5' RACE reads through MiXCR, one entry per CDR3 protein. The table records 84,000 or so distinct CDR3 sequences, 11% to 15% of them present only once. The sequenced material came from PBMCs or a T cell subset sorted from them (not recorded which). These receptor sequences come from an adult woman who had mild COVID-19 (a few samples of this study predate the infection). Cell type and time point are not known.

The gene calls are TRBV20-1 and TRBJ2-1; D is ambiguous. CDR1 is DFQATT and CDR2 is SNEGSKA in the germline V gene (reference sequence). V lost 0 bases, J lost 5 bases, and 14 bases lay in between. CDR3 length: 15 residues. The CDR3 spells CSARDLNYLNNEQFF. The CDR3 nucleotides are TGCAGTGCTAGAGATTTAAATTACCTAAACAATGAGCAGTTCTTC.

The chain links TRBV6-5 to TRBJ2-7, with TRBD1 matching 9 bases. The germline V gene has CDR1 MNHEY and CDR2 SVGAGI. This CDR3 is built from 11 residues. In DNA form, the CDR3 reads TGTGCGGCGGGACAGGGTTACGAGCAGTACTTC. Translating gives CAAGQGYEQYF.

J is TRBJ2-2 and V is TRBV5-1; D may be TRBD1 (7 bases). The length of the CDR3 is 18 residues. Germline lookup yields CDR1 SGHRS and CDR2 YFSETQ. The germline V and J ends were trimmed by 4 bases and 4 bases, with 23 bases remaining between them. The CDR3 protein is CASSMRGDSPTPTGELFF. CDR3 DNA: TGCGCCAGCAGCATGAGGGGGGACAGTCCGACGCCCACCGGGGAGCTGTTTTTT. Full variable domain (remainder filled in from reference TRBV5-1 and TRBJ2-2): KAGVTQTPRYLIKTRGQQVTLSCSPISGHRSVSWYQQTPGQGLQFLFEYFSETQRNKGNFPGRFSGRQFSNSRSEMNVSTLELGDSALYLCASSMRGDSPTPTGELFFGEGSRLTVL.

This clonotype was detected only a few times. This rearrangement joins TRBV20-1 to TRBJ2-7, with 7 positions matching TRBD2. This CDR3 has 13 residues. Germline-derived CDR1 and CDR2 are DFQATT and SNEGSKA (reference sequence). The V and J ends lost 6 bases and 7 bases, in that order; junction bases with no gene match: 12. CDR3 residues: CSARARLAREQYF. In DNA, the CDR3 is TGCAGTGCGCGAGCCCGACTAGCTAGGGAGCAGTACTTC.

The chain carries TRBV3-1 and TRBJ1-4; possible D gene TRBD1, 6 bases. The CDR3 is 16 residues long. The germline gives CDR1 LGHDT, CDR2 YNNKEL (reference sequence). V lost 6 bases, J lost 0 bases, and 14 bases lay in between. CDR3 region: CASSRTAGATNEKLFF. CDR3 bases: TGTGCCAGCAGTCGGACAGCAGGTGCAACTAATGAAAAACTGTTTTTT.

This clonotype was seen only a few times. CDR3 coding DNA: TGTGCCAGCAGCCTAGCGGGAGGCCCTTGGGAGCAGTACTTC. Amino acids: CASSLAGGPWEQYF. This chain joins TRBV5-4 and TRBJ2-7; 11 nucleotides agree with TRBD2. V was clipped by 4 bases and J by 7 bases; unmatched bases: 7. In germline, CDR1 is SGHNT, CDR2 YYREEE (reference sequence). The CDR3 spans 14 residues.

The rearrangement joins TRBV28 to TRBJ1-6, with D uncertain. Germline-derived CDR1 and CDR2 are MDHEN and SYDVKM. The V gene lost 5 bases and the J gene lost 4 bases, with 15 bases spanning the gap. The CDR3 extends over 16 amino acids. The CDR3 nucleotides read TGTGCCAGCAGTCGACCCGTAAGGAGATATAATTCACCCCTCCACTTT. Translating gives CASSRPVRRYNSPLHF.

The chain links TRBV3-1 to TRBJ2-3; tentatively, D is TRBD1 or TRBD2 (5 bases each). Germline-derived CDR1 and CDR2 are LGHDT and YNNKEL (reference sequence). The CDR3 consists of 14 residues. V lost 3 bases and J 4 bases, leaving 11 bases between the germline ends. In nucleotides, the CDR3 is TGTGCCAGCAGCCATACTAGGGGCGCAGATACGCAGTATTTT. Its protein is CASSHTRGADTQYF.

The J gene is TRBJ1-1, the V gene TRBV5-6; the D gene is possibly TRBD1 (5 bases). Trimming took 4 bases from V and 4 from J, leaving 17 bases between them. Germline loops: CDR1 SGHDT, CDR2 YYEEEE. The CDR3 has 15 amino acids. CDR3 nucleotide sequence: TGTGCCAGCAGCCCAGGACCCGGGGGGGGCACTGAAGCTTTCTTT. Protein: CASSPGPGGGTEAFF. Based on the CDR3 plus reference TRBV5-6 and TRBJ1-1, the full variable domain is DAGVTQSPTHLIKTRGQQVTLRCSPKSGHDTVSWYQQALGQGPQFIFQYYEEEERQRGNFPDRFSGHQFPNYSSELNVNALLLGDSALYLCASSPGPGGGTEAFFGQGTRLTVV.

The table lists this clonotype with a few counts. The rearrangement uses TRBV7-9 and TRBJ2-1; TRBD2 agrees at 8 bases. V lost 6 bases, J lost 4 bases, and 5 bases stayed unmatched. Germline values: CDR1 SEHNR, CDR2 FQNEAQ (reference sequence). The CDR3 runs to 14 residues. CDR3: CASRREGLYNEQFF. The CDR3 DNA reads TGTGCCAGCAGACGGGAGGGCCTGTACAATGAGCAGTTCTTC.

The rearrangement uses TRBV24-1 and TRBJ2-4; 11 positions agree with TRBD2. Trimming cost V 4 bases and J 1 base; bases outside gene matches: 11. Germline CDR1 reads KGHDR; CDR2 reads SFDVKD. This CDR3 region has 19 residues. The CDR3 DNA is TGTGCCACCAGTGAAAAACTAGCGGGAGTATCAACGGCCAAAAACATTCAGTACTTC. Amino acids: CATSEKLAGVSTAKNIQYF.

This chain's CDR3 is CASSVDGGGRGTDTQYF. CDR3 in DNA: TGTGCCAGCAGCGTAGATGGCGGGGGGCGAGGCACAGATACGCAGTATTTT. The gene calls are TRBV9 and TRBJ2-3; 8 bases align to TRBD2. Germline assignment: CDR1 SGDLS and CDR2 YYNGEE. The V segment lost 0 bases and the J segment 1 base; nucleotides outside the gene matches: 7. The length of the CDR3 is 17 residues.

This clonotype has just a few counts. This sequence joins TRBV4-3 and TRBJ2-5, with D uncertain. Trimming stripped 0 bases from V and 2 bases from J, with 7 bases between. Germline V gene sequence: CDR1 LGHNA, CDR2 YSLEER. There are 14 residues in the CDR3. For the CDR3, the DNA is TGCGCCAGCAGCCAAGATCTGGGGCAAGAGACCCAGTACTTC. Translating it yields CASSQDLGQETQYF.

This chain uses TRBV4-2 with TRBJ1-2; no firm D call. This CDR3 spans 14 amino acids. Looked up from germline, CDR1 is LGHNA and CDR2 is YNFKEQ. V dropped 0 bases and J dropped 8 bases, with 13 bases sitting between them. CDR3 DNA sequence: TGTGCCAGCAGCCAAGAAGGGATCCATCCCGGCTACACCTTC. The encoded protein is CASSQEGIHPGYTF.

This clonotype was observed a handful of times. The rearrangement links TRBV10-3 to TRBJ2-3; 12 nucleotides match TRBD2. Germline V gene lookup returns CDR1 ENHRY and CDR2 SYGVKD. V trimming: 2 bases; J trimming: 2 bases; junction bases outside the gene matches: 8. The CDR3 extends over 18 amino acids. In DNA, the CDR3 is TGTGCCATCAGTGAGACCCCACTAGCGGGAGGACCCACAGATACGCAGTATTTT. Residues: CAISETPLAGGPTDTQYF.

This clonotype showed up just a few times. V gene TRBV11-2 combines with J gene TRBJ1-1, with D perhaps matching TRBD1 (5 bases). The ends were cut back, 5 bases at V and 9 bases at J, with 13 bases in the middle. Per germline, CDR1 SGHAT and CDR2 FQNNGV. The CDR3 has 12 amino acids. The CDR3 protein is CASSGGGLKAFF. The CDR3 DNA sequence: TGTGCCAGCAGCGGGGGTGGCCTAAAAGCTTTCTTT. The variable domain in full, with the rest retrieved from reference TRBV11-2 and TRBJ1-1, is EAGVAQSPRYKIIEKRQSVAFWCNPISGHATLYWYQQILGQGPKLLIQFQNNGVVDDSQLPKDRFSAERLKGVDSTLKIQPAKLEDSAVYLCASSGGGLKAFFGQGTRLTVV.

The CDR3 loop is CASSLAGGSPEQYF. DNA for the CDR3: TGTGCCAGTAGCCTAGCGGGAGGGAGTCCCGAGCAGTACTTC. The chain joins TRBV19 to TRBJ2-7, with 12 bases aligning to TRBD2. CDR3 size: 14 residues. The J segment lost 6 bases and the V segment lost 6 bases, leaving 6 bases of the junction unmatched. From germline, CDR1 is LNHDA and CDR2 SQIVND (reference sequence).

J is TRBJ2-1 and V is TRBV25-1, with 7 bases matching TRBD1. The CDR3 has 15 residues. Germline-derived CDR1 and CDR2 are MGHDK and SYGVNS. J was trimmed by 4 bases and V by 1 base; bases with no gene match: 4. The CDR3: CASSELKDRYNEQFF. CDR3 DNA sequence: TGTGCCAGCAGTGAATTGAAGGACAGGTACAATGAGCAGTTCTTC.